Below are 25 T cell receptor beta chains sequenced from a single sample in a study of identical twins. TCRdb re-derived calls from the 5' RACE reads in MiXCR, one entry per CDR3 protein. In the table there are about 690,000 distinct CDR3 sequences, over 5% of which are singletons. The sequencing sample was made of naive T cells sorted from blood. These receptors were obtained from a man aged 18 to 29 in good health.

This clonotype has at least ten counts. CDR3 DNA sequence: TGTGCCAGCAGCTCCAGGCGACAAACGCTGTTCTTC. Amino acids: CASSSRRQTLFF. J is TRBJ2-1 and V is TRBV12-3 or TRBV12-4, with D uncertain. V dropped 6 bases and J dropped 15 bases, with 18 bases sitting between them. CDR3 length: 12 residues.

This clonotype was counted a few times. The chain has TRBV4-1 and TRBJ1-5; D perhaps matches TRBD1 (5 bases). V lost 4 bases and J 4 bases, leaving 14 bases between the germline ends. Germline V gene data show CDR1 as MGHRA and CDR2 as YSYEKL. CDR3 length: 15 residues. CDR3 DNA sequence: TGCGCCAGCAGCCCTACGGACAACGAAAATCAGCCCCAGCATTTT. Its protein product is CASSPTDNENQPQHF.

The V call is TRBV7-2, the J call TRBJ2-3; 7 bases map to TRBD1. The germline CDR1 and CDR2 sequences are SGHTA and FQGNSA. The length of the CDR3 is 16 residues. Trimming removed 1 base from V and 1 base from J; junction bases left unmatched: 5. The CDR3 region is CASSLGLDRGTDTQYF. The CDR3 nucleotides read TGTGCCAGCAGCTTAGGGCTAGACAGGGGCACAGATACGCAGTATTTT.

In its sample, this clonotype was seen many times. The V and J genes are TRBV6-1 and TRBJ1-2, with 7 bases matching TRBD1. This CDR3 comprises 14 residues. CDR1 and CDR2 from the germline V gene are MNHNS and SASEGT. V shed 6 bases and J 1 base; nucleotides not matched to a gene: 5. CDR3 bases: TGTGCCAGCAGCGAGGGACAGAGTAACTATGGCTACACCTTC. This translates into CASSEGQSNYGYTF.

This clonotype was detected ten times or more. This chain connects TRBV2 to TRBJ2-1, with 12 bases lining up with TRBD2. Germline V CDR1 and CDR2: SNHLY, FYNNEI. This CDR3 is 15 amino acids long. V trimming: 8 bases; J trimming: 4 bases; junction bases outside the gene matches: 6. CDR3 coding DNA: TGTGCCAGCCGCGGGGGGACTAGCGGGTACAATGAGCAGTTCTTC. Its translation: CASRGGTSGYNEQFF.

CDR3 DNA: TGTGCCAGCAGCTTCCCGGGACAGGCAGCGAACACTGAAGCTTTCTTT. Amino acid sequence: CASSFPGQAANTEAFF. The chain recombines TRBV7-9 with TRBJ1-1; 8 bases are shared with TRBD1. V dropped 3 bases and J dropped 1; count of bases not matched to a gene: 7. CDR3 length: 16 amino acids. Per the germline V gene, CDR1 is SEHNR and CDR2 is FQNEAQ (reference sequence).

At least ten counts were recorded for this clonotype. The J gene is TRBJ2-2, the V gene TRBV12-3 or TRBV12-4; D ambiguous. V was clipped by 7 bases and J by 5 bases, with 11 bases between them. This CDR3 is 13 amino acids long. The CDR3 here is CASIQLGTGELFF. The CDR3 region has the DNA TGTGCCAGCATCCAATTGGGAACCGGGGAGCTGTTTTTT.

In its sample, this clonotype was seen a few times. The chain joins TRBV11-2 to TRBJ1-2; possibly TRBD1 for D (5 bases). In germline, CDR1 is SGHAT, CDR2 FQNNGV. There are 14 residues in the CDR3. Trimming pared 6 bases from V and 3 bases from J, leaving 14 bases between. The CDR3 loop reads CASRLTGTHYGYTF. Here the CDR3 DNA reads TGTGCCAGCAGACTGACCGGGACGCACTATGGCTACACCTTC.

The table lists this clonotype with many counts. V usage is TRBV10-3 and J usage is TRBJ2-6; D perhaps matches TRBD1 (5 bases). CDR3 size: 14 residues. The V end was cut by 8 bases, the J end by 10 bases, with 18 bases between. The germline V gene has CDR1 ENHRY and CDR2 SYGVKD. The DNA for the CDR3 is TGTGCCATCGAAACAGGCCTTGGGGTTAACGTCCTGACTTTC. This translates into CAIETGLGVNVLTF.

The rearrangement links TRBV6-2 or TRBV6-3 to TRBJ2-1; 10 bases fit TRBD2. With 7 bases clipped from V and 7 bases from J, the junction kept 10 bases outside the gene matches. This CDR3 region has 15 residues. The germline V gene encodes CDR1 MNHEY and CDR2 SVGEGT. This chain's CDR3 is CASTPGSGRANEQFF. CDR3 DNA sequence: TGTGCCAGCACCCCGGGGAGCGGGAGGGCGAATGAGCAGTTCTTC.

This clonotype was recorded a few times. This rearrangement joins TRBV7-8 to TRBJ1-1; D is uncertain. The CDR3 contains 13 residues. CDR1 and CDR2 (germline): SGHVS, FQNEAQ. The V end lost 2 bases, the J end lost 3 bases, and 7 bases lay between the germline ends. The CDR3 region has the DNA TGTGCCAGCAGCTTAATCAGGTACACTGAAGCTTTCTTT. Its translation is CASSLIRYTEAFF. Supplemented by reference TRBV7-8 and TRBJ1-1, the full variable domain reads GAGVSQSPRYKVAKRGQDVALRCDPISGHVSLFWYQQALGQGPEFLTYFQNEAQLDKSGLPSDRFFAERPEGSVSTLKIQRTQQEDSAVYLCASSLIRYTEAFFGQGTRLTVV.

There are a few counts of this clonotype. This chain links TRBV7-8 with TRBJ1-4; no reliable D call. The germline gives CDR1 SGHVS, CDR2 FQNEAQ. The CDR3 runs 15 residues. The V and J ends lost 4 bases and 0 bases respectively, with 9 bases between them. CDR3 bases: TGTGCCAGCAGCTCATCACCAGCAACTAATGAAAAACTGTTTTTT. It translates to CASSSSPATNEKLFF.

The chain links TRBV20-1 to TRBJ1-6, with D perhaps matching TRBD1 (5 bases). The germline CDR1 and CDR2 sequences are DFQATT and SNEGSKA (reference sequence). This CDR3 spans 15 amino acids. Trimming stripped 3 bases from V and 6 bases from J, with 15 bases between. CDR3 DNA sequence: TGCAGTGCTAGGTCCCGGCGGGGCCCTAATTCACCCCTCCACTTT. This sequence encodes CSARSRRGPNSPLHF.

This clonotype showed up just a few times. The chain links TRBV7-6 to TRBJ2-7; 9 bases are shared with TRBD1. Unmatched junction bases numbered 6, after V lost 5 bases and J lost 4 bases. This CDR3 region has 14 residues. CDR1 is SGHVS, CDR2 FNYEAQ, per germline. In nucleotides, the CDR3 is TGTGCCAGCAGCCCTACGACAGGGGGGTACGAGCAGTACGTC. It yields the protein CASSPTTGGYEQYV.

This clonotype was detected a few times. This chain links TRBV9 with TRBJ2-7, with 9 bases that match TRBD1. Germline V lookup: CDR1 SGDLS, CDR2 YYNGEE. Trimming took 4 bases from V and 0 from J; bases not matched to a gene: 8. This CDR3 has 16 residues. CDR3 in DNA: TGTGCCAGCAGCCGGACAGGGGCTTGGGGCTCCTACGAGCAGTACTTC. Translated: CASSRTGAWGSYEQYF.

This clonotype was seen many times. The rearrangement joins TRBV10-3 to TRBJ2-3; D is possibly TRBD2 (5 bases). This CDR3 has 14 residues. The germline CDR1 and CDR2 sequences are ENHRY and SYGVKD. The V end was cut by 4 bases, the J end by 0 bases, with 8 bases between. CDR3 DNA sequence: TGTGCCATCAGTGGTAGCGCAAGCACAGATACGCAGTATTTT. This translates into CAISGSASTDTQYF.

This clonotype has more than one count but fewer than ten. The chain is built from TRBV9 and TRBJ2-5, with 11 bases lining up with TRBD1. CDR1 and CDR2 from the germline V gene are SGDLS and YYNGEE. V trimming: 4 bases; J trimming: 0 bases; junction bases outside the gene matches: 5. CDR3 length: 16 residues. CDR3 sequence (DNA): TGTGCCAGCAGCCCACCGGGACAGGGGGACCAAGAGACCCAGTACTTC. This translates into CASSPPGQGDQETQYF.

This clonotype was seen repeatedly, ten times or more. This chain uses TRBV6-1 with TRBJ2-2; D is possibly TRBD1 (6 bases). Trimming cost V 6 bases and J 7 bases, with 15 bases left between them. The CDR3 is made up of 14 amino acids. Germline CDR1 reads MNHNS; CDR2 reads SASEGT. The DNA for the CDR3 is TGTGCCAGCAGCGGACAGATAATTAGCGGGGAGCTGTTTTTT. It encodes CASSGQIISGELFF.

This clonotype was found a few times. This chain joins TRBV29-1 and TRBJ2-2; D perhaps matches TRBD1 (6 bases). This CDR3 region has 13 residues. Between the trimmed V and J ends, which lost 7 bases and 8 bases, there was a span of 17 bases. Germline V gene lookup returns CDR1 SQVTM and CDR2 ANQGSEA. The DNA of the CDR3 is TGCAGCGCCCGAAACAGGGCGATAGGGGAGCTGTTTTTT. Protein sequence: CSARNRAIGELFF.

This clonotype was counted at least ten times. This rearrangement joins TRBV20-1 to TRBJ1-6, with D possibly matching TRBD1 (6 bases). Germline V lookup: CDR1 DFQATT, CDR2 SNEGSKA (reference sequence). The CDR3 consists of 14 residues. V lost 5 bases and J lost 6, with 14 bases in between. The CDR3 is CSAYAGAFNSPLHF. The CDR3 nucleotides read TGCAGTGCTTATGCGGGGGCGTTTAATTCACCCCTCCACTTT.

The CDR3 loop reads CASTGDRGYGYTF. DNA of the CDR3: TGTGCCAGCACCGGGGACAGGGGCTATGGCTACACCTTC. The chain joins TRBV12-3 or TRBV12-4 to TRBJ1-2; 10 bases agree with TRBD1. Trimming took 7 bases from V and 4 from J; bases not matched to a gene: 3. This CDR3 has 13 residues.

Many counts were recorded for this clonotype. The chain employs TRBV12-3 or TRBV12-4 and TRBJ2-3; D ambiguous. The CDR3 has 13 residues. V lost 0 bases and J lost 9, with 10 bases in between. CDR3 sequence (DNA): TGTGCCAGCAGTTTAGCAGGAACATCAACGCAGTATTTT. It is translated as CASSLAGTSTQYF.

This clonotype was counted many times. The chain is built from TRBV12-3 or TRBV12-4 and TRBJ1-1; D uncertain. Deletions cut 5 bases from V and 0 bases from J, with 10 bases between. This CDR3 comprises 14 residues. CDR3 in DNA: TGTGCCAGCAGTGGGAGCAGAATGAACACTGAAGCTTTCTTT. Its translation: CASSGSRMNTEAFF.

This clonotype was detected only a few times. V is TRBV6-1 and J is TRBJ2-1; TRBD2 agrees at 12 bases. Germline CDR1 reads MNHNS; CDR2 reads SASEGT. CDR3 size: 14 residues. Trimming took 7 bases from V and 8 from J; bases not matched to a gene: 6. The CDR3: CASTKRLAGDEQFF. CDR3 sequence (DNA): TGTGCCAGCACCAAAAGACTAGCGGGAGATGAGCAGTTCTTC.

This clonotype was seen a few times. The chain combines TRBV5-1 with TRBJ1-4, with D maybe TRBD1 (5 bases). Germline V CDR1 and CDR2: SGHRS, YFSETQ. The CDR3 totals 14 residues. Trimming took 0 bases from V and 8 from J, leaving 11 bases between them. CDR3 coding DNA: TGCGCCAGCAGCTTGGAAGGTTCAGGGGAAAAACTGTTTTTT. Its translation is CASSLEGSGEKLFF.